Below, 21 T cell receptor beta chains from the same sample are listed, as sequenced in a study of OX40 agonist ivuxolimab in advanced cancers. TCRdb keeps only in-frame clones here, not all; method: immunoSEQ multiplex PCR. This sample has about 19,000 clones, with 80% to 90% found just once. The sequences come from CD4+ or CD8+ T cells sorted from blood, collected in a trial of the OX40 agonist ivuxolimab. The source of these receptors is an adult with an advanced solid tumor such as melanoma, head and neck, liver or kidney cancer.

The chain uses TRBV7-9 and TRBJ2-5, with no clear D. The CDR3 is 12 amino acids. From germline, CDR1 is SEHNR and CDR2 FQNEAQ (reference sequence). V lost 5 bases, J lost 2 bases, and 6 bases lay in between. In nucleotides, the CDR3 is TGTGCCAGCAGCCCCCTACAAGAGACCCAGTACTTC. Amino acid sequence: CASSPLQETQYF.

The V and J genes are TRBV5-6 and TRBJ2-7; the match to TRBD2 covers 8 bases. The CDR3 spans 14 residues. Germline V gene lookup returns CDR1 SGHDT and CDR2 YYEEEE. With V trimmed by 7 bases and J by 7 bases, 13 bases remained unmatched. CDR3 in amino acids: CASVPTSAPLEQYF. CDR3 nucleotide sequence: TGTGCCAGCGTCCCGACTAGCGCTCCTTTGGAGCAGTACTTC.

The chain employs TRBV28 and TRBJ1-5; a weak D match, TRBD1 (6 bases). The CDR3 length is 16 residues. The germline gives CDR1 MDHEN, CDR2 SYDVKM. V was pared by 5 bases and J by 4 bases, with 18 bases between. Here the CDR3 DNA reads TGTGCCAGCAGTCCGCTGACAGTAAGGGGGAATCAGCCCCAGCATTTT. Translated: CASSPLTVRGNQPQHF.

V and J are TRBV2 and TRBJ2-1; weak D call: TRBD1 (5 bases). The germline gives CDR1 SNHLY, CDR2 FYNNEI. Trimming took 10 bases from V and 2 from J, leaving 12 bases between them. This CDR3 contains 13 residues. The CDR3 DNA reads as TGTGCCACCCAAAGGGGAACCTACAATGAGCAGTTCTTC. Translation gives CATQRGTYNEQFF.

The gene calls are TRBV19 and TRBJ2-2; D is unresolved. With 8 bases removed from V and 6 bases from J, the gap between germline ends came to 10 bases. CDR1 LNHDA and CDR2 SQIVND come from the germline V gene (reference sequence). This CDR3 is 12 amino acids long. CDR3 DNA sequence: TGTGCCAGTGGACGGTTCGCCGGGGAGCTGTTTTTT. Protein sequence: CASGRFAGELFF.

V is TRBV18 and J is TRBJ1-5; 7 bases align to TRBD1. This CDR3 spans 15 amino acids. Germline V gene sequence: CDR1 KGHSH, CDR2 LQKENI. The V gene end was trimmed by 6 bases and the J gene end by 6 bases; junction bases not matched to a gene: 11. The CDR3 sequence: CASSSGQSSSQPQHF. The DNA for the CDR3 is TGTGCCAGCTCGTCGGGACAGAGTTCTAGTCAGCCCCAGCATTTT. The variable domain in full, completed from reference TRBV18 and TRBJ1-5, reads NAGVMQNPRHLVRRRGQEARLRCSPMKGHSHVYWYRQLPEEGLKFMVYLQKENIIDESGMPKERFSAEFPKEGPSILRIQQVVRGDSAAYFCASSSGQSSSQPQHFGDGTRLSIL.

The rearrangement links TRBV18 to TRBJ1-5, with D unclear. The germline V gene has CDR1 KGHSH and CDR2 LQKENI. V shed 3 bases and J shed 4 bases, with 13 bases lying between them. The CDR3 is 15 amino acids. The CDR3 coding sequence is TGTGCCAGCTCACCCCTAGGAAAGGGAAATCAGCCCCAGCATTTT. Protein sequence: CASSPLGKGNQPQHF.

V gene TRBV4-1 combines with J gene TRBJ2-5; D is uncertain. The V gene's germline CDR1 is MGHRA and CDR2 YSYEKL. The V end lost 1 base, the J end lost 5 bases, and 11 bases lay between the germline ends. This CDR3 is built from 14 residues. The CDR3 sequence is CASSQGDPRETQYF. CDR3 DNA sequence: TGCGCCAGCAGCCAAGGAGATCCTCGGGAGACCCAGTACTTC.

The rearrangement uses TRBV2 and TRBJ2-3; 7 nucleotides match TRBD1. J gave up 1 base and V 7 bases, and 5 bases lay outside the gene matches. Germline assignment: CDR1 SNHLY and CDR2 FYNNEI. The CDR3 is 14 amino acids. The chain's CDR3 is CASNNRGGTDTQYF. The CDR3 DNA reads as TGTGCCAGCAACAACAGGGGCGGCACAGATACGCAGTATTTT.

This clone was counted a few times. The chain couples TRBV11-2 to TRBJ2-3; 7 nucleotides line up with TRBD2. From germline, CDR1 is SGHAT and CDR2 FQNNGV. The CDR3 covers 16 residues. Trimming cost V 2 bases and J 3 bases; bases outside gene matches: 8. The CDR3 coding sequence is TGTGCCAGCAGCTTATTAGCGGACGGGGGGACAGATACGCAGTATTTT. This gives the protein CASSLLADGGTDTQYF. Using reference TRBV11-2 and TRBJ2-3 for the parts outside the CDR3, the full variable domain is EAGVAQSPRYKIIEKRQSVAFWCNPISGHATLYWYQQILGQGPKLLIQFQNNGVVDDSQLPKDRFSAERLKGVDSTLKIQPAKLEDSAVYLCASSLLADGGTDTQYFGPGTRLTVL.

V and J are TRBV6-5 and TRBJ2-7; D unclear. This CDR3 contains 15 residues. Germline CDR1 MNHEY, CDR2 SVGAGI. V was cut by 3 bases and J by 3 bases, with 15 bases left in between. The CDR3 region is CASSYRGDPYYEQYF. For the CDR3, the DNA is TGTGCCAGCAGTTATAGAGGTGACCCTTACTACGAGCAGTACTTC.

Only one count was recorded for this clone. This chain joins TRBV30 and TRBJ2-7, with D possibly being TRBD2 (5 bases). The CDR3 is 13 amino acids. The V gene lost 0 bases and the J gene lost 6 bases, with 12 bases spanning the gap. Germline V gives CDR1 GTSNPN, CDR2 SVGIG (reference sequence). The CDR3 bases are TGTGCCTGGAGTGTACAATCGGGAAGCGAGCAGTACTTC. Translated, it gives CAWSVQSGSEQYF.

The rearrangement joins TRBV6-1 to TRBJ2-1; perhaps TRBD1 as D (5 bases). Germline V CDR1 and CDR2: MNHNS, SASEGT. CDR3 length: 14 residues. V lost 3 bases and J 4 bases, leaving 10 bases between the germline ends. The CDR3 here is CASSDLAGYNEQFF. In DNA form, the CDR3 reads TGTGCCAGCAGTGACCTGGCAGGGTACAATGAGCAGTTCTTC.

The CDR3 loop is CASSPVGGETQYF. For the CDR3, the DNA is TGCGCCAGCAGCCCGGTGGGCGGAGAGACCCAGTACTTC. V is TRBV5-1 and J is TRBJ2-5; no reliable D call. The CDR3 has 13 amino acids. The V end lost 4 bases, the J end lost 4 bases, and 11 bases lay between the germline ends. Germline V gene data show CDR1 as SGHRS and CDR2 as YFSETQ.

The chain carries TRBV7-6 and TRBJ2-5, with TRBD1 as a possible D gene (6 bases). Trimming cost V 4 bases and J 5 bases, with 17 bases left between them. The CDR3 runs 15 residues. CDR1 is SGHVS, CDR2 FNYEAQ, per germline. CDR3 in amino acids: CASSSRTAARETQYF. DNA of the CDR3: TGTGCCAGCAGCTCAAGGACAGCGGCGAGGGAGACCCAGTACTTC.

The chain combines TRBV5-4 with TRBJ1-5; D is uncertain. The ends were cut back, 3 bases at V and 6 bases at J, with 13 bases in the middle. Germline V gene data show CDR1 as SGHNT and CDR2 as YYREEE (reference sequence). The CDR3 covers 14 residues. The CDR3 bases are TGTGCCAGCAGCTCGGGAGCCGGGCTTCAGCCCCAGCATTTT. This codes for CASSSGAGLQPQHF.

This chain joins TRBV7-9 and TRBJ1-1; 7 positions agree with TRBD1. Germline loops: CDR1 SEHNR, CDR2 FQNEAQ (reference sequence). The V gene end was trimmed by 5 bases and the J gene end by 5 bases; junction bases not matched to a gene: 5. The CDR3 is 13 residues long. The CDR3 nucleotides are TGTGCCAGCAGCGCAGGGGGGCGAACTGAAGCTTTCTTT. Its protein is CASSAGGRTEAFF.

This sequence joins TRBV4-1 and TRBJ2-3; 8 bases are a match to TRBD2. Germline trimming cut 4 bases from V and 2 bases from J; bases unmatched to any gene: 2. Germline V gene lookup returns CDR1 MGHRA and CDR2 YSYEKL. CDR3 size: 14 residues. CDR3 sequence reads: CASSPAGDTDTQYF. The DNA of the CDR3 is TGCGCCAGCAGCCCAGCGGGAGACACAGATACGCAGTATTTT.

The V gene is TRBV4-1, the J gene TRBJ1-1; a weak D match, TRBD1 (5 bases). Trimming removed 0 bases at V and 0 bases at J, with 14 bases between. CDR1 and CDR2 (germline): MGHRA, YSYEKL. This CDR3 has 17 residues. The CDR3 region has the DNA TGCGCCAGCAGCCAAGATTTAGACAGTGACCTGAACACTGAAGCTTTCTTT. Its translation: CASSQDLDSDLNTEAFF.

The rearrangement joins TRBV4-2 to TRBJ1-2, with D maybe TRBD1 (5 bases). The germline CDR1 and CDR2 sequences are LGHNA and YNFKEQ. Between the trimmed V and J ends, which lost 2 bases and 1 base, there was a span of 20 bases. The CDR3 is 18 amino acids. The CDR3 coding sequence is TGTGCCAGCAGCCAACAACTAATAGGACAACATTATAACTATGGCTACACCTTC. Translated: CASSQQLIGQHYNYGYTF.

This sequence joins TRBV6-6 and TRBJ1-1; 9 bases map to TRBD1. CDR1 is MNHNY, CDR2 SVGAGI, per germline (reference sequence). The CDR3 consists of 14 residues. V lost 4 bases, J lost 11 bases, and 11 bases stayed unmatched. CDR3 sequence (DNA): TGTGCCAGCAGTTCCCGGGACAGGGACCAACGGGCTTTCTTT. Protein product: CASSSRDRDQRAFF.